One and the same sample provided the 17 T cell receptor beta chains below, sequenced in a study of blood T cell repertoires in COVID-19. This table comes from immunoSEQ multiplex PCR, and its TCRdb copy is limited to in-frame clones, with some not included. The sample includes under 300,000 clones, about 85% of them seen just once. Sample: PBMCs or T cells enriched from blood (not recorded which). The receptors were gathered from a woman younger than 45 with acute COVID-19.

The rearrangement links TRBV7-2 to TRBJ1-1; 8 bases align to TRBD1. With V trimmed by 5 bases and J by 4 bases, 9 bases remained unmatched. CDR3 length: 15 residues. Germline CDR1 SGHTA, CDR2 FQGNSA. The CDR3 nucleotides read TGTGCCAGCAGCCCTACCGGGACAGGTCTCACTGAAGCTTTCTTT. Its translation is CASSPTGTGLTEAFF.

The chain carries TRBV9 and TRBJ2-5; 9 nucleotides line up with TRBD2. Germline CDR1 SGDLS, CDR2 YYNGEE. This CDR3 is 16 amino acids long. V lost 2 bases and J lost 1; bases outside the gene matches: 6. Here the CDR3 reads CASSVTGLAVQETQYF. The DNA for the CDR3 is TGTGCCAGCAGCGTCACGGGACTAGCTGTCCAAGAGACCCAGTACTTC.

The rearrangement uses TRBV10-2 and TRBJ1-6; 7 nucleotides line up with TRBD1. The CDR3 loop spans 14 amino acids. J lost 8 bases, V lost 3 bases, and 4 bases had no gene match. Germline V gene sequence: CDR1 WSHSY, CDR2 SAAADI. CDR3 nucleotide sequence: TGCGCCAGCAGTGATTACAGGGGTGATTCACCCCTCCACTTT. Protein: CASSDYRGDSPLHF.

J is TRBJ2-5 and V is TRBV5-1; TRBD2 matches at 9 bases. CDR3 length: 15 amino acids. V was pared by 6 bases and J by 1 base, with 7 bases of the junction left unmatched. The germline gives CDR1 SGHRS, CDR2 YFSETQ. CDR3 loop: CASTRGGGTQETQYF. The CDR3 DNA follows: TGCGCCAGCACGCGGGGGGGCGGGACCCAAGAGACCCAGTACTTC.

The chain employs TRBV7-8 and TRBJ2-7, with TRBD1 matching over 7 bases. Germline trimming cut 5 bases from V and 3 bases from J; bases unmatched to any gene: 7. Germline V gene data show CDR1 as SGHVS and CDR2 as FQNEAQ. CDR3 length equals 14 residues. The DNA of the CDR3 is TGTGCCAGCAGCCTAAGACAGGGACACTACGAGCAGTACTTC. Residues: CASSLRQGHYEQYF.

The chain links TRBV27 to TRBJ2-1; 10 bases match TRBD2. The CDR3 has 17 residues. V trimming: 5 bases; J trimming: 8 bases; junction bases outside the gene matches: 15. From germline, CDR1 is MNHEY and CDR2 SMNVEV (reference sequence). The CDR3: CASSRRLSGRAFDEQFF. CDR3 DNA: TGTGCCAGCAGTAGACGGTTAAGCGGGAGGGCCTTTGATGAGCAGTTCTTC.

V is TRBV18 and J is TRBJ1-4; 8 bases line up with TRBD1. CDR1 is KGHSH and CDR2 is LQKENI in the germline V gene. The CDR3 is 14 amino acids. J lost 6 bases, V lost 6 bases, and 6 bases had no gene match. The CDR3 DNA reads TGTGCCAGCTCGCAGGGGGCGCGCGATGAAAAACTGTTTTTT. Its protein product is CASSQGARDEKLFF.

V and J are TRBV30 and TRBJ1-6; D unresolved. V lost 3 bases, J lost 7 bases, and 13 bases lay in between. The CDR3 is 14 residues long. Germline CDR1 is GTSNPN and CDR2 is SVGIG (reference sequence). The CDR3, as DNA: TGTGCCTGGAGCGGATCGAGACTGAATTCACCCCTCCACTTT. Translated: CAWSGSRLNSPLHF.

V and J are TRBV23-1 and TRBJ1-5, with a possible D match to TRBD1 (6 bases). Being an ORF, TRBV23-1 has a function that is uncertain. With 4 bases removed from V and 5 bases from J, the gap between germline ends came to 15 bases. CDR3 length equals 15 residues. The CDR3 spells CASSRRGGADQPQHF. CDR3 nucleotide sequence: TGCGCCAGCAGTCGGAGAGGGGGAGCTGATCAGCCCCAGCATTTT.

This clone was picked up a small number of times. This chain links TRBV30 with TRBJ1-2; maybe TRBD1 (5 bases). This CDR3 contains 13 residues. The germline CDR1 and CDR2 sequences are GTSNPN and SVGIG (reference sequence). Trimming pared 0 bases from V and 8 bases from J, leaving 13 bases between. CDR3 DNA: TGTGCCTGGAGTGTAGGCAGGGCTTCGGGCTACACCTTC. Encoded protein: CAWSVGRASGYTF.

This clone was recorded a few times. The chain uses TRBV5-1 and TRBJ2-2; D is possibly TRBD2 (5 bases). Trimming cost V 0 bases and J 7 bases, with 16 bases left between them. There are 16 residues in the CDR3. Germline-derived CDR1 and CDR2 are SGHRS and YFSETQ. The CDR3 region is CASSLALTERGGELFF. The CDR3 coding sequence is TGCGCCAGCAGCTTGGCGTTGACGGAACGGGGCGGGGAGCTGTTTTTT.

The chain recombines TRBV5-1 with TRBJ2-2; 14 bases match TRBD2. The CDR3 totals 17 residues. Germline CDR1 SGHRS, CDR2 YFSETQ. V lost 6 bases, J lost 5 bases, and 9 bases stayed unmatched. The CDR3 loop reads CASTYGGLAGATGELFF. DNA of the CDR3: TGCGCCAGCACCTACGGGGGACTAGCGGGGGCAACCGGGGAGCTGTTTTTT.

This chain links TRBV6-6 with TRBJ1-5; the D gene is possibly TRBD1 (6 bases). V was cut by 5 bases and J by 0 bases, with 17 bases left in between. The CDR3 has 17 residues. Looked up from germline, CDR1 is MNHNY and CDR2 is SVGAGI (reference sequence). The CDR3 region has the DNA TGTGCCAGCAGTCGGGACTGGACAGCTCATAGCAATCAGCCCCAGCATTTT. This codes for CASSRDWTAHSNQPQHF.

The chain is built from TRBV19 and TRBJ2-7; D is perhaps TRBD2 (6 bases). V dropped 3 bases and J dropped 4 bases, with 7 bases sitting between them. Germline CDR1 and CDR2: LNHDA and SQIVND (reference sequence). The CDR3 totals 12 residues. CDR3 sequence: CASSMGGYEQYF. DNA of the CDR3: TGTGCCAGTAGTATGGGGGGATACGAGCAGTACTTC.

V and J are TRBV4-3 and TRBJ2-3, with 9 nucleotides matching TRBD1. Germline loops: CDR1 LGHNA, CDR2 YSLEER. This CDR3 is 16 amino acids long. V dropped 0 bases and J dropped 7; count of bases not matched to a gene: 8. The CDR3: CASSQDLTGGRYTQYF. CDR3 nucleotides: TGCGCCAGCAGCCAAGATTTGACAGGGGGTAGATATACGCAGTATTTT.

V is TRBV2 and J is TRBJ2-1, with D possibly being TRBD1 (6 bases). V was pared by 6 bases and J by 3 bases, with 15 bases between. Germline assignment: CDR1 SNHLY and CDR2 FYNNEI. The CDR3 totals 15 residues. As DNA, the CDR3 is TGTGCCAGCAGGTTAGGGACAAGCATCTACAATGAGCAGTTCTTC. Residues: CASRLGTSIYNEQFF.

The rearrangement links TRBV7-8 to TRBJ2-1; 14 bases are a match to TRBD2. CDR1 and CDR2 from the germline V gene are SGHVS and FQNEAQ. V was clipped by 5 bases and J by 8 bases; unmatched bases: 2. The CDR3 is made up of 14 amino acids. In DNA form, the CDR3 reads TGTGCCAGCAGCGGGGGACTAGCGGGAGATGAGCAGTTCTTC. Residues: CASSGGLAGDEQFF.